This TCR beta chain came from a study of shared clonotypes between healthy human individuals. Study overall: CD4 naive and memory got three plates each, CD8 naive two, CD8 memory one. Findings and limits, study-wide: Naive subsets typically showed greater estimated richness than memory subsets.

CDR1 is MNHNS and CDR2 is SASEGT in the germline V gene. This CDR3 region has 13 residues. With V trimmed by 7 bases and J by 3 bases, 5 bases remained unmatched. Naive-designated CD8 cells lacked CD45RO, were positively enriched for CCR7, and omitted terminally differentiated effector memory CD45RA+ cells. Details on this clone: Antigen unknown.

Study processing details: ImmunoSEQ sequences covered only the junction and lacked quality scores; filtering therefore differed. Sequencing was performed with immunoSEQ multiplex PCR; in TCRdb, only in-frame clones are kept and a portion is missing. The V and J calls and clone size were taken over from that table, and D and trimming were inferred from the DNA. Here the sample spans around 580,000 clones, roughly 98% being singletons. This TCR derives from a man aged 30 to 39 in good health. What was sequenced was naive CD8+ T cells sorted from blood. This chain links TRBV6-1 with TRBJ2-7, with 8 bases that match TRBD2. The DNA of the CDR3 is TGTGCCAGCAAACTAGCGGAGAACTACGAGCAGTACTTC. Translation gives CASKLAENYEQYF.